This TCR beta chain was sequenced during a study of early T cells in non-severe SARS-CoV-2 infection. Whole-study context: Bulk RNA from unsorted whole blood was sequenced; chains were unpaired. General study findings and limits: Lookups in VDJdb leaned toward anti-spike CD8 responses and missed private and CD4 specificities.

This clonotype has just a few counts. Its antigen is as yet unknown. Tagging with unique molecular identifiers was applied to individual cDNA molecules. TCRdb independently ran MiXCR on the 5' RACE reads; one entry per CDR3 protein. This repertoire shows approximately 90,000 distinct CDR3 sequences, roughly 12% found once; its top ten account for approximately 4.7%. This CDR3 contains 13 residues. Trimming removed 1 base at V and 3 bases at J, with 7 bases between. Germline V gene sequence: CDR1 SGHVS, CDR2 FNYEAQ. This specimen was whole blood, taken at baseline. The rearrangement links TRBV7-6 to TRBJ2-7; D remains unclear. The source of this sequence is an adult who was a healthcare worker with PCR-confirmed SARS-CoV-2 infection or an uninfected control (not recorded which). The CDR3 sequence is CASSLDPNYEQYF. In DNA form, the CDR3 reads TGTGCCAGCAGCTTAGACCCGAACTACGAGCAGTACTTC. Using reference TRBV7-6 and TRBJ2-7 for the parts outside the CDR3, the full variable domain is GAGVSQSPRYKVTKRGQDVALRCDPISGHVSLYWYRQALGQGPEFLTYFNYEAQQDKSGLPNDRFSAERPEGSISTLTIQRTEQRDSAMYRCASSLDPNYEQYFGPGTRLTVT.